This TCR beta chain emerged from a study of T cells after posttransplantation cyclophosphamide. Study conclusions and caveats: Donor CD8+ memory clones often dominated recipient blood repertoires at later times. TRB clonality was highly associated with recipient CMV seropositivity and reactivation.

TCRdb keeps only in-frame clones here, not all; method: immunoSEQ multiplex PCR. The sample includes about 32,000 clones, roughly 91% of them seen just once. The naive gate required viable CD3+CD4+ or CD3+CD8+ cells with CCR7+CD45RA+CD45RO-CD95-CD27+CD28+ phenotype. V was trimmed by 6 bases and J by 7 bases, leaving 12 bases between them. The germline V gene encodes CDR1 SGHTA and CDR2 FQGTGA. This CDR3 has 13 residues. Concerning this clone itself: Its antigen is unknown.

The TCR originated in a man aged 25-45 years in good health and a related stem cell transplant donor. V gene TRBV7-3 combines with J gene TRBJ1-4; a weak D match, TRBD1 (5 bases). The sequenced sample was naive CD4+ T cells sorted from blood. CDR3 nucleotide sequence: TGTGCCAGCAGTAGTGGGGCTGGTGAAAAACTGTTTTTT. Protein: CASSSGAGEKLFF.